This T cell receptor beta chain was identified in a study of patients and donors after allogeneic stem cell transplantation. The germline V and J ends were trimmed by 5 bases and 6 bases, with 17 bases remaining between them. The germline gives CDR1 SGDLS, CDR2 YYNGEE. The length of the CDR3 is 14 residues. TCRdb analysed the RT-PCR reads with MiXCR anew, one entry per CDR3 protein. This table holds 95,000 to 120,000 distinct CDR3 sequences, around 35% found once. The sample was blood, either unsorted or a sorted T cell fraction (not recorded which). This rearrangement joins TRBV9 to TRBJ1-2, with D unclear. This clonotype was sampled from a human donor who was either an allogeneic HSCT recipient or a stem cell or donor lymphocyte infusion donor (not recorded which). It is not recorded whose cells these are; they may come from a transplant donor. The CDR3, as DNA: TGTGCCAGCAGAGAAAACGGGGTACTCGATGGCTACACCTTC. Translation: CASRENGVLDGYTF.